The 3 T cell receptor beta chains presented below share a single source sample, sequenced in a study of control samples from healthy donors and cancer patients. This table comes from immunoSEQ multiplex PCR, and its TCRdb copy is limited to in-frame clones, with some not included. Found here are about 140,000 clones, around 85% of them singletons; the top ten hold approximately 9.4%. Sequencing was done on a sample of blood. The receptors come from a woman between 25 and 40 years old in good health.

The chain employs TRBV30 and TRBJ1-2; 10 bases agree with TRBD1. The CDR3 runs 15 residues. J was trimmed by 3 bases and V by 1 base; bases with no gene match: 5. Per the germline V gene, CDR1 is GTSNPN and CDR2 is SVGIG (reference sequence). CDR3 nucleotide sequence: TGTGCCTGGAGTGACGGGACAGGGGTAGACTATGGCTACACCTTC. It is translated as CAWSDGTGVDYGYTF.

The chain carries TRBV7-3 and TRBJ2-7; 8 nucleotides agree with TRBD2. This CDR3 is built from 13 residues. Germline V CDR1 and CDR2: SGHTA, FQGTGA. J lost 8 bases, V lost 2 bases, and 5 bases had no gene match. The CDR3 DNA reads TGTGCCAGCAGCTTAGGGACTAGACAGAAGCAGTACTTC. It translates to CASSLGTRQKQYF.

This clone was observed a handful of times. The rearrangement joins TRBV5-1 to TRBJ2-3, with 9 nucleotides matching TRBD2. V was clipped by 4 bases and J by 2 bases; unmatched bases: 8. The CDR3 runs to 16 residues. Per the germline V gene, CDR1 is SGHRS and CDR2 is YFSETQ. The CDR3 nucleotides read TGCGCCAGCAGCCCACAGACTAGCGGAGTCACAGATACGCAGTATTTT. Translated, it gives CASSPQTSGVTDTQYF.